The 29 T cell receptor beta chains reported below all come from one sample, sequenced in a study of patients and donors after allogeneic stem cell transplantation. TCRdb ran MiXCR on the RT-PCR reads and lists one entry per CDR3 protein. The sample yields about 410,000 distinct CDR3 sequences, 16% seen once. The source material was blood, either unsorted or a sorted T cell fraction (not recorded which). These receptors were obtained from a human donor who was either an allogeneic HSCT recipient or a stem cell or donor lymphocyte infusion donor (not recorded which). It is not recorded whose cells these are; they may come from a transplant donor.

This rearrangement joins TRBV12-5 to TRBJ1-1; D ambiguous. Germline assignment: CDR1 LGHNT and CDR2 FRNRAP. CDR3 length: 13 residues. V lost 6 bases and J 1 base, leaving 9 bases between the germline ends. CDR3 in amino acids: CASGKVENTEAFF. The CDR3 DNA follows: TGTGCTAGTGGCAAGGTGGAGAACACTGAAGCTTTCTTT.

V is TRBV11-2 and J is TRBJ2-7; 7 nucleotides agree with TRBD1. This CDR3 has 15 residues. The V gene's germline CDR1 is SGHAT and CDR2 FQNNGV. The ends lost 4 bases at V and 1 base at J; junction bases unmatched: 7. CDR3 sequence: CASSSNRGQSYEQYF. CDR3 nucleotides: TGTGCCAGCAGCTCCAACAGGGGACAGTCCTACGAGCAGTACTTC.

Concerning this clonotype itself: A much larger clone differs by one base, so this may be a read error. The CDR3 carries no conserved terminal phenylalanine or tryptophan, so it likely arises from a read error. CDR3 bases: TGTGCCACCAGCAGAGGCCCTCCCGACAGGGGGCGAGTTGAAAAACTGTTTATT. This translates into CATSRGPPDRGRVEKLFI. The chain carries TRBV15 and TRBJ1-4, with 10 bases matching TRBD1. Trimming removed 1 base from V and 7 bases from J; junction bases left unmatched: 12. Germline V gene sequence: CDR1 LNHNV, CDR2 YYDKDF (reference sequence). This CDR3 is built from 18 residues.

This clonotype was seen just once. CDR3 nucleotides: TGCAGTGCTAGCTGGGGGAGGGATGAGCAGTTCTTC. This codes for CSASWGRDEQFF. The rearrangement joins TRBV20-1 to TRBJ2-1; the match to TRBD2 covers 7 bases. The germline V gene encodes CDR1 DFQATT and CDR2 SNEGSKA (reference sequence). The CDR3 sequence is 12 residues long. The trim removed 3 bases at V and 8 bases at J, leaving 4 bases unmatched.

Only a few counts were recorded for this clonotype. This chain uses TRBV24-1 with TRBJ2-2, with D possibly matching TRBD2 (6 bases). Germline CDR1 and CDR2: KGHDR and SFDVKD. The CDR3 is made up of 13 amino acids. The germline V and J ends were trimmed by 10 bases and 4 bases, with 12 bases remaining between them. The CDR3 sequence is CATRDSSTGELFF. CDR3 in DNA: TGTGCCACTCGGGACTCCTCCACCGGGGAGCTGTTTTTT.

The chain joins TRBV15 to TRBJ2-1, with D possibly being TRBD1 (7 bases). Trimming cost V 5 bases and J 8 bases, with 22 bases left between them. The CDR3 length is 16 residues. CDR1 and CDR2 from the germline V gene are LNHNV and YYDKDF (reference sequence). CDR3 residues: CATSPTGGGVGHEQFF. CDR3 bases: TGTGCCACCAGCCCTACTGGAGGGGGCGTGGGCCATGAGCAGTTCTTC.

This clonotype was found many times. V gene TRBV5-1 combines with J gene TRBJ2-2, with D tentatively TRBD2 (5 bases). The CDR3 is made up of 17 amino acids. Per germline, CDR1 SGHRS and CDR2 YFSETQ. The V and J ends lost 0 bases and 5 bases respectively, with 17 bases between them. The CDR3 bases are TGCGCCAGCAGCTTGGGAGCGGCTAGCCCCGGGACCGGGGAGCTGTTTTTT. Protein sequence: CASSLGAASPGTGELFF.

The gene calls are TRBV27 and TRBJ2-1, with 12 bases aligning to TRBD1. CDR1 and CDR2 from the germline V gene are MNHEY and SMNVEV (reference sequence). The CDR3 spans 16 residues. V lost 6 bases to trimming and J lost 7 bases; unmatched junction nucleotides: 10. The CDR3: CASSRGDRGRGNEQFF. CDR3 bases: TGTGCCAGCAGCAGAGGGGACAGGGGGCGGGGGAATGAGCAGTTCTTC.

This clonotype appeared many times. The V call is TRBV10-3, the J call TRBJ2-7, with TRBD1 as a possible D gene (6 bases). Trimming left V 4 bases short and J 0 bases short, with 10 bases between. The CDR3 spans 14 residues. CDR1 ENHRY and CDR2 SYGVKD come from the germline V gene. CDR3 protein: CAISAGAISYEQYF. CDR3 bases: TGTGCCATCAGTGCAGGGGCGATCTCCTACGAGCAGTACTTC.

This clonotype has just a few counts. The V and J genes are TRBV25-1 and TRBJ2-1, with 12 bases matching TRBD2. The junction had 7 bases not matched to a gene; V was cut back by 8 bases and J by 2 bases. There are 16 residues in the CDR3. Germline V lookup: CDR1 MGHDK, CDR2 SYGVNS. The CDR3 bases are TGTGCCAGCGGGGGACTAGCGGGTGTACCCTACAATGAGCAGTTCTTC. It translates to CASGGLAGVPYNEQFF.

This clonotype was picked up many times. The chain links TRBV6-1 to TRBJ1-2; tentative D call: TRBD1 (6 bases). The germline V gene encodes CDR1 MNHNS and CDR2 SASEGT. The CDR3 runs 13 residues. Trimming took off 6 bases at V and 7 bases at J, with 15 bases between the two ends. CDR3 loop: CASSPRDNFGYTF. The DNA of the CDR3 is TGTGCCAGCAGCCCTCGGGACAATTTTGGCTACACCTTC.

This clonotype was found a few times. The chain joins TRBV20-1 to TRBJ2-3; 10 bases line up with TRBD2. J gave up 6 bases and V 3 bases, and 12 bases lay outside the gene matches. Germline CDR1 is DFQATT and CDR2 is SNEGSKA (reference sequence). CDR3 length: 16 residues. CDR3 DNA: TGCAGTGCTAGTGGCAAAATAGCGGGAGGCCGGGATACGCAGTATTTT. Amino acid sequence: CSASGKIAGGRDTQYF.

This clonotype has only a few counts. The rearrangement links TRBV6-5 to TRBJ1-5, with 9 bases matching TRBD1. This CDR3 has 16 residues. The germline V gene encodes CDR1 MNHEY and CDR2 SVGAGI. Losses at the gene ends were 4 bases for V and 1 base for J; bases not matched to a gene: 5. CDR3 bases: TGTGCCAGCAGTTCTCGGACAGGGGCGAGCAATCAGCCCCAGCATTTT. Translation: CASSSRTGASNQPQHF.

This clonotype occurred a few times. The V call is TRBV11-3, the J call TRBJ2-7; perhaps D is TRBD1 or TRBD2 (7 bases each). CDR1 and CDR2 (germline): SGHNT, YENEEA. The CDR3 is made up of 16 amino acids. V dropped 1 base and J dropped 0 bases, with 13 bases sitting between them. DNA for the CDR3: TGTGCCAGCAGCTTAGCGGGGGGACAGCCCTCCTACGAGCAGTACTTC. This codes for CASSLAGGQPSYEQYF.

The chain links TRBV7-2 to TRBJ2-5; tentatively, D is TRBD1 (5 bases). Germline-derived CDR1 and CDR2 are SGHTA and FQGNSA. V lost 5 bases to trimming and J lost 5 bases, with 15 bases between them. This CDR3 region has 14 residues. The CDR3 DNA reads as TGTGCCAGCAGCCCCCAGGGAATGAAGGAGACCCAGTACTTC. It codes for CASSPQGMKETQYF.

The sample holds a few counts of this clonotype. The rearrangement joins TRBV5-1 to TRBJ1-6; TRBD1 matches 7 bases. Germline values: CDR1 SGHRS, CDR2 YFSETQ. This CDR3 spans 14 amino acids. With V trimmed by 3 bases and J by 10 bases, 7 bases remained unmatched. The CDR3 sequence: CASSSTGSRSPLHF. Here the CDR3 DNA reads TGCGCCAGCAGCTCGACAGGGTCTAGATCACCCCTCCACTTT.

This clonotype was seen ten or more times. The chain joins TRBV2 to TRBJ2-1; 8 bases are shared with TRBD1. Germline V gene data show CDR1 as SNHLY and CDR2 as FYNNEI. Trimming took 6 bases from V and 0 from J; bases not matched to a gene: 13. This CDR3 is built from 18 residues. The CDR3 DNA sequence: TGTGCCAGCAGCCATCCCAGGGGGCAGGGGAGCTCCTACAATGAGCAGTTCTTC. It translates to CASSHPRGQGSSYNEQFF.

In its sample, this clonotype was seen a few times. V is TRBV6-1 and J is TRBJ2-5, with D hard to call. Trimming took off 2 bases at V and 7 bases at J, with 11 bases between the two ends. CDR3 length equals 13 residues. CDR1 is MNHNS and CDR2 is SASEGT in the germline V gene. The CDR3 protein is CASSEPGSGTQYF. DNA for the CDR3: TGTGCCAGCAGTGAACCCGGCTCTGGGACCCAGTACTTC.

This clonotype was recorded a few times. The chain uses TRBV12-3 or TRBV12-4 and TRBJ2-2; 12 positions agree with TRBD2. The junction had 13 bases not matched to a gene; V was cut back by 7 bases and J by 1 base. The CDR3 has 19 residues. CDR3 bases: TGTGCCAGCATCGAAACAGGGACTAGCGGGCCTCTGAACACCGGGGAGCTGTTTTTT. This sequence encodes CASIETGTSGPLNTGELFF.

This clonotype was detected many times. CDR3 coding DNA: TGTGCCACCTCAAGCGGGAGTAGCAATGAGCAGTTCTTC. Translated: CATSSGSSNEQFF. The chain carries TRBV12-3 or TRBV12-4 and TRBJ2-1, with 8 bases identical to TRBD2. The CDR3 has 13 residues. The V segment lost 10 bases and the J segment 6 bases; nucleotides outside the gene matches: 8.

This clonotype was counted a few times. J is TRBJ1-5 and V is TRBV5-8; 7 bases fit TRBD1. Germline values: CDR1 SGHTS, CDR2 YDEGEE. The junction had 5 bases not matched to a gene; V was cut back by 4 bases and J by 1 base. This CDR3 region has 15 residues. The CDR3 here is CASSGTAPSNQPQHF. The CDR3 coding sequence is TGTGCCAGCAGCGGGACAGCTCCGAGCAATCAGCCCCAGCATTTT.

This clonotype showed up just a few times. The chain joins TRBV5-6 to TRBJ2-7, with a tentative D call TRBD1 (6 bases). The CDR3 contains 14 residues. Germline V gene data show CDR1 as SGHDT and CDR2 as YYEEEE. The V end was cut by 3 bases, the J end by 3 bases, with 13 bases between. DNA of the CDR3: TGTGCCAGCAGCTCTCGACAGGCGATCTACGAGCAGTACTTC. This translates into CASSSRQAIYEQYF. Using reference TRBV5-6 and TRBJ2-7 for the parts outside the CDR3, the full variable domain is DAGVTQSPTHLIKTRGQQVTLRCSPKSGHDTVSWYQQALGQGPQFIFQYYEEEERQRGNFPDRFSGHQFPNYSSELNVNALLLGDSALYLCASSSRQAIYEQYFGPGTRLTVT.

In DNA form, the CDR3 reads TGTGCCAGCAGCTCCCTCGGACTTAGCCTCTATGGCTACACCTTC. Its translation is CASSSLGLSLYGYTF. The chain has TRBV7-2 and TRBJ1-2; D gene unclear. CDR1 and CDR2 (germline): SGHTA, FQGNSA. Trimming removed 4 bases at V and 4 bases at J, with 16 bases between. This CDR3 region has 15 residues.

There are a few counts of this clonotype. The genes are TRBV18 and TRBJ1-3, with no clear D. Germline-derived CDR1 and CDR2 are KGHSH and LQKENI. The V end lost 2 bases, the J end lost 0 bases, and 8 bases lay between the germline ends. CDR3 length: 15 amino acids. The CDR3 DNA follows: TGTGCCAGCTCACCATGGGAGAGCTCTGGAAACACCATATATTTT. Translation gives CASSPWESSGNTIYF. Filled out from reference TRBV18 and TRBJ1-3, the complete variable domain reads NAGVMQNPRHLVRRRGQEARLRCSPMKGHSHVYWYRQLPEEGLKFMVYLQKENIIDESGMPKERFSAEFPKEGPSILRIQQVVRGDSAAYFCASSPWESSGNTIYFGEGSWLTVV.

The chain recombines TRBV12-3 or TRBV12-4 with TRBJ2-2; D unclear. V shed 6 bases and J shed 7 bases, with 15 bases lying between them. The CDR3 is made up of 14 amino acids. The CDR3 loop reads CASSPALNRGELFF. CDR3 DNA: TGTGCCAGCAGCCCTGCTCTGAACCGCGGGGAGCTGTTTTTT.

The chain couples TRBV12-3 or TRBV12-4 to TRBJ2-2; 7 bases line up with TRBD1. There are 15 residues in the CDR3. V gave up 6 bases and J gave up 6 bases; unmatched junction bases: 10. The CDR3 nucleotides read TGTGCCAGCAGCCACAACAGGGGTACCGCCGGGGAGCTGTTTTTT. This encodes CASSHNRGTAGELFF.

This clonotype was found a few times. This rearrangement joins TRBV4-1 to TRBJ2-7, with TRBD1 identical over 10 bases. CDR3 size: 16 residues. Germline trimming cut 3 bases from V and 7 bases from J; bases unmatched to any gene: 12. Germline V lookup: CDR1 MGHRA, CDR2 YSYEKL. The CDR3 protein is CASSHPRQGALGEQYF. The DNA of the CDR3 is TGCGCCAGCAGCCATCCCCGACAGGGGGCGCTGGGGGAGCAGTACTTC.

The chain is built from TRBV29-1 and TRBJ2-7, with D possibly matching TRBD1 (7 bases). CDR1 SQVTM and CDR2 ANQGSEA come from the germline V gene. V was cut by 6 bases and J by 4 bases, with 10 bases left in between. The CDR3 loop spans 11 amino acids. The CDR3 spells CSVGGQYEQYF. CDR3 in DNA: TGCAGCGTGGGGGGACAGTACGAGCAGTACTTC.

The rearrangement links TRBV4-1 to TRBJ1-6, with D possibly TRBD1 on 6 matching bases. The length of the CDR3 is 15 residues. Trimming shortened V by 1 base and J by 8 bases, and 12 bases separated the two germline ends. CDR1 and CDR2 from the germline V gene are MGHRA and YSYEKL. The CDR3 sequence: CASSQGQVPYSPLHF. CDR3 bases: TGCGCCAGCAGCCAAGGACAGGTCCCCTATTCACCCCTCCACTTT.